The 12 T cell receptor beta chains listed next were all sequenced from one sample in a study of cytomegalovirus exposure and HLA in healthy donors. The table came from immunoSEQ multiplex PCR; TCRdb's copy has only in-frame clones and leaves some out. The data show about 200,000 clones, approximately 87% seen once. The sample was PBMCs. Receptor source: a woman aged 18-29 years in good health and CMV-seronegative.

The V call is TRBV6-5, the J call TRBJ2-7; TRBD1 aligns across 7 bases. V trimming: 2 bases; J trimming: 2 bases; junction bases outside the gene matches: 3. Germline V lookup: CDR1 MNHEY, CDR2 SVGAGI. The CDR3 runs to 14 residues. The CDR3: CASSYDRAAYEQYF. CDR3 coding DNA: TGTGCCAGCAGTTACGACAGGGCGGCCTACGAGCAGTACTTC.

The CDR3 nucleotides read TGTGCCAGCAGTGTAGGGACAGGTTCGCAAGAGCAGTACTTC. Amino acid sequence: CASSVGTGSQEQYF. The J gene is TRBJ2-7, the V gene TRBV2; 8 nucleotides align to TRBD1. Unmatched junction bases numbered 9, after V lost 4 bases and J lost 7 bases. Germline V lookup: CDR1 SNHLY, CDR2 FYNNEI. The CDR3 has 14 amino acids.

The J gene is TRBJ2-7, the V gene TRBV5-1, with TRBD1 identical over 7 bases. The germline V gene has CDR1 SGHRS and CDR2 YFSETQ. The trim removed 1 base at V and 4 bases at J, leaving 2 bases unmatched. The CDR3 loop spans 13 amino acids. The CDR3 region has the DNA TGCGCCAGCAGCTTGTGGACAGGTTACGAGCAGTACTTC. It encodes CASSLWTGYEQYF.

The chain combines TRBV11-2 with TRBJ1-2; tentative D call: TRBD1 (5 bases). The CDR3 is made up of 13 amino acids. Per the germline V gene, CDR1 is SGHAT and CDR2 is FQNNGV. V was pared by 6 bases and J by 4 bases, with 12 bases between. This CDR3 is CASSSGLSYGYTF. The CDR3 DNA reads TGTGCCAGCAGTTCGGGACTGAGCTATGGCTACACCTTC.

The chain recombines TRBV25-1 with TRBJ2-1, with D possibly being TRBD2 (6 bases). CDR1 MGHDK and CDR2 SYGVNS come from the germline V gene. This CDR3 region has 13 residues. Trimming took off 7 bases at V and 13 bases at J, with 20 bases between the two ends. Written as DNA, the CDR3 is TGTGCCAGCACCCTAGGAGGGGAGCTTCCTCAGTTCTTC. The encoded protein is CASTLGGELPQFF.

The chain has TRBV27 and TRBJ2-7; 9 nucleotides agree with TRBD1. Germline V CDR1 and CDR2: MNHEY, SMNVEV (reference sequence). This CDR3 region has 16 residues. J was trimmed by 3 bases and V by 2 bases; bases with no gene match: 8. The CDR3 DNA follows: TGTGCCAGCAGTTTAAGGCGACAGGGGGATATCTACGAGCAGTACTTC. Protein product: CASSLRRQGDIYEQYF.

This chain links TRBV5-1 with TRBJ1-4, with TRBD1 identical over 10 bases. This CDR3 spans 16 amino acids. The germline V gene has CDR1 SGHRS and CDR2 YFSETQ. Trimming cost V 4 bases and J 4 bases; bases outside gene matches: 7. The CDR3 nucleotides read TGCGCCAGCAGCGGGGGACAGGGGAGAGTTAATGAAAAACTGTTTTTT. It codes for CASSGGQGRVNEKLFF.

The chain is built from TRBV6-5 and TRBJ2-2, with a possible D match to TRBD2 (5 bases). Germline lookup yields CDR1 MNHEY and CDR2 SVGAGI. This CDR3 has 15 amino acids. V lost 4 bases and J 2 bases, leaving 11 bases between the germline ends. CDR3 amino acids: CASSFSSPNTGELFF. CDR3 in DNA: TGTGCCAGCAGTTTCTCTAGCCCAAACACCGGGGAGCTGTTTTTT.

The CDR3 is CASTVGTGGTEAFF. CDR3 DNA sequence: TGTGCCAGCACCGTCGGGACAGGGGGGACTGAAGCTTTCTTT. The chain carries TRBV6-5 and TRBJ1-1, with 11 bases lining up with TRBD1. J was trimmed by 5 bases and V by 7 bases; bases with no gene match: 6. CDR3 length: 14 amino acids. In germline, CDR1 is MNHEY, CDR2 SVGAGI.

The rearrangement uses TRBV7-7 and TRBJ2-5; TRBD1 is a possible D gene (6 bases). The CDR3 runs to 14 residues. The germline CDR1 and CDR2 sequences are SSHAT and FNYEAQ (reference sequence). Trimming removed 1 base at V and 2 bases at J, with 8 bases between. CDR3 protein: CASSLVTGQETQYF. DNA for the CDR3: TGTGCCAGCAGCTTAGTGACAGGTCAAGAGACCCAGTACTTC.

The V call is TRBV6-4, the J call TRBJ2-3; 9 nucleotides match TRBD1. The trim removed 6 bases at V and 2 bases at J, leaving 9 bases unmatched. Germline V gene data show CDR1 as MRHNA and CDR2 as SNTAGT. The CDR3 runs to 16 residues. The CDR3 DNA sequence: TGTGCCAGCAGCGCCGGCGGGGACAGGGTCACAGATACGCAGTATTTT. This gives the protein CASSAGGDRVTDTQYF.

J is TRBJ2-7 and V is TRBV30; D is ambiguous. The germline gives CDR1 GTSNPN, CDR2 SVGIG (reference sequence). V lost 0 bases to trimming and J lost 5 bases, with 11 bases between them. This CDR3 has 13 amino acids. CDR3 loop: CAWSVLGSDEQYF. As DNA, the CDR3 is TGTGCCTGGAGTGTACTCGGGTCAGACGAGCAGTACTTC.